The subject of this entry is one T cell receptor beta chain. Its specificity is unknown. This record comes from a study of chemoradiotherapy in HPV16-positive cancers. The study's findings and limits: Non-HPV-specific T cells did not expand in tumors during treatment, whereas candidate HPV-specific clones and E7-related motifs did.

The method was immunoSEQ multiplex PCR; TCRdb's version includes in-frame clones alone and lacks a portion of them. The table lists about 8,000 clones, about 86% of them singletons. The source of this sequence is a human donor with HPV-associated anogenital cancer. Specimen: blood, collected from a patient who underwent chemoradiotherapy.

In DNA form, the CDR3 reads TGTGCCATCAGTGAGTCGGGCCCAGCGGGGTCCTACAATGAGCAGTTCTTC. This sequence encodes CAISESGPAGSYNEQFF. The chain links TRBV10-3 to TRBJ2-1; 7 positions agree with TRBD2. The junction had 6 bases not matched to a gene; V was cut back by 0 bases and J by 1 base. Germline CDR1 and CDR2: ENHRY and SYGVKD. This CDR3 is 17 amino acids long.